A selection of T cell receptor beta chains follows, all from one sample in a study of shared T cell receptors in the human thymus. The protocol was immunoSEQ multiplex PCR, while the TCRdb copy is restricted to in-frame clones and leaves out a portion. The sample consists of hundreds of thousands of clones, roughly 90% of them appearing once. Another study also made use of these data, one on human thymus T cells.

Material for sequencing was thymocytes. The source is a boy in the first two years of life with a congenital heart defect. CDR3s include the opening cysteine and the closing phenylalanine or tryptophan. The D gene is left open where the match is weak. The listing skips clone size in some rows; elsewhere it reads once, few, many or a size class.

D gene: -
J gene: TRBJ1-4
V gene: TRBV14
clone size: -
CDR3 protein: CASSQDSSRVTNEKLFF
CDR3 DNA: TGTGCCAGCAGCCAAGATTCTTCCCGGGTGACTAATGAAAAACTGTTTTTT

D gene: TRBD1
J gene: TRBJ2-7
V gene: TRBV19
clone size: -
CDR3 protein: CASSLTDRGGASVHEQYF
CDR3 DNA: TGTGCCAGTAGTCTAACGGACAGGGGAGGGGCTAGCGTCCACGAGCAGTACTTC

D gene: TRBD1
J gene: TRBJ2-3
V gene: TRBV19
clone size: once
CDR3 protein: CASSVSNRGPGTDTQYF
CDR3 DNA: TGTGCCAGTAGCGTCAGCAACAGGGGGCCCGGCACAGATACGCAGTATTTT

D gene: TRBD1
J gene: TRBJ1-1
V gene: TRBV7-2
clone size: -
CDR3 protein: CASSCRTGIDTEAFF
CDR3 DNA: TGTGCCAGCAGCTGTAGGACAGGGATCGACACTGAAGCTTTCTTT

D gene: -
J gene: TRBJ1-4
V gene: TRBV19
clone size: -
CDR3 protein: CASRANEKLFF
CDR3 DNA: TGTGCCAGTAGAGCGAATGAAAAACTGTTTTTT

D gene: -
J gene: TRBJ2-7
V gene: TRBV5-4
clone size: -
CDR3 protein: CASSSTTRKSF
CDR3 DNA: TGTGCCAGCAGCTCGACAACTAGGAAATCCTTC

D gene: -
J gene: TRBJ1-2
V gene: TRBV28
clone size: -
CDR3 protein: CASLRGGYGYTF
CDR3 DNA: TGTGCCAGCCTCAGGGGCGGCTATGGCTACACCTTC

D gene: TRBD1
J gene: TRBJ2-1
V gene: TRBV5-1
clone size: -
CDR3 protein: CASSSDRGLYNEQFF
CDR3 DNA: TGCGCCAGCAGCTCGGACAGGGGCCTCTACAATGAGCAGTTCTTC

D gene: -
J gene: TRBJ2-7
V gene: TRBV13
clone size: -
CDR3 protein: CASSPPGGGAREQYF
CDR3 DNA: TGTGCCAGCAGCCCACCCGGTGGGGGGGCGAGGGAGCAGTACTTC

D gene: -
J gene: TRBJ2-1
V gene: TRBV10-1
clone size: -
CDR3 protein: CASRGGIYNEQFF
CDR3 DNA: TGCGCCAGCAGGGGCGGGATCTACAATGAGCAGTTCTTC

D gene: -
J gene: TRBJ2-5
V gene: TRBV10-1
clone size: -
CDR3 protein: CASGDSIETQYF
CDR3 DNA: TGCGCCAGCGGAGACAGCATAGAGACCCAGTACTTC

D gene: TRBD1
J gene: TRBJ2-5
V gene: TRBV29-1
clone size: -
CDR3 protein: CSVVGGPGQGWILGKTQYF
CDR3 DNA: TGCAGCGTTGTGGGTGGACCGGGACAGGGGTGGATTTTGGGGAAGACCCAGTACTTC

D gene: -
J gene: TRBJ1-1
V gene: TRBV5-1
clone size: -
CDR3 protein: CASSLEQFTEAFF
CDR3 DNA: TGCGCCAGCAGCTTGGAACAGTTCACTGAAGCTTTCTTT

D gene: TRBD1
J gene: TRBJ2-7
V gene: TRBV5-6
clone size: -
CDR3 protein: CASSGDRGREQYF
CDR3 DNA: TGTGCCAGCAGCGGGGACAGGGGGCGGGAGCAGTACTTC

D gene: TRBD2
J gene: TRBJ2-1
V gene: TRBV6-1
clone size: -
CDR3 protein: CASSAYLTSGSEGEQFF
CDR3 DNA: TGTGCCAGCAGTGCGTACTTAACTAGCGGGAGTGAGGGTGAGCAGTTCTTC